The rows below give T cell receptor beta chains drawn from one sample of a study of human T cells and chemical hapten exposure. TCRdb re-called the RACE reads with MiXCR, one entry per CDR3 protein. This sample has about 100,000 distinct CDR3 sequences, with 11% found just once. Sequenced here: whole blood, sampled in connection with sensitization to the hapten diphenylcyclopropenone (DPC). The receptors come from a woman aged 40 to 55 with alopecia areata. Some clones in this sample may be carry-over from other donors' samples. The CDR3 runs from the conserved cysteine through the conserved F or W. D genes are given only for firm matches. The size entry is marked missing in some rows and otherwise reads once, few, many or a size class.

>.|TRBJ2-1|.|TRBV2|13
CASSPTDYNEQFF
TGTGCCAGCAGCCCGACAGACTACAATGAGCAGTTCTTC
>.|TRBJ1-1|few|TRBV6-5|13
CASLRVPNTEAFF
TGTGCCAGCCTCAGGGTCCCCAACACTGAAGCTTTCTTT
>TRBD1|TRBJ2-1|few|TRBV7-6|16
CASSLGGTGLFKEQFF
TGTGCCAGCAGCTTAGGGGGGACAGGACTTTTCAAAGAGCAGTTCTTC
>TRBD2|TRBJ2-7|.|TRBV10-1|15
CASSEGGLRDYEQYF
TGCGCCAGCAGTGAGGGGGGACTACGCGACTACGAGCAGTACTTC
>TRBD1|TRBJ1-4|few|TRBV27|15
CASSPGGGGDEKLFF
TGTGCCAGCAGTCCCGGGGGAGGGGGCGATGAAAAACTGTTTTTT
>.|TRBJ1-2|few|TRBV28|13
CASREQGNYGYTF
TGTGCCAGCAGGGAACAGGGAAACTATGGCTACACCTTC
>.|TRBJ2-7|many|TRBV28|14
CASSPRQTLYEQYF
TGTGCCAGCAGCCCCCGACAGACCCTCTACGAGCAGTACTTC
>.|TRBJ2-1|few|TRBV6-2/TRBV6-3|15
CASSHGSSAHNEQFF
TGTGCCAGCAGTCATGGGTCCAGCGCGCACAATGAGCAGTTCTTC
>.|TRBJ1-4|.|TRBV2|14
CASNGGALEEKLFF
TGTGCCAGCAACGGGGGAGCTCTGGAGGAAAAACTGTTTTTT
>TRBD2|TRBJ2-1|many|TRBV7-2|19
CASSLGLAGSQSSYNEQFF
TGTGCCAGCAGCTTGGGACTAGCGGGGAGCCAGAGCTCCTACAATGAGCAGTTCTTC
>TRBD1|TRBJ1-6|.|TRBV20-1|15
CSARDGTGYNSPLHF
TGCAGTGCTAGAGACGGGACAGGGTATAATTCACCCCTCCACTTT
>TRBD1|TRBJ2-5|many|TRBV20-1|12
CSARQGAETQYF
TGCAGTGCTAGACAGGGGGCAGAGACCCAGTACTTC
>TRBD1|TRBJ2-7|few|TRBV2|14
CASSLQGTLYEQYF
TGTGCCAGCAGTCTACAGGGGACCCTCTACGAGCAGTACTTC
>.|TRBJ1-5|many|TRBV6-5|13
CASTENSNQPQHF
TGTGCCAGCACCGAGAATAGCAATCAGCCCCAGCATTTT
>.|TRBJ1-1|few|TRBV29-1|14
CSVENPYKIAEAFF
TGCAGCGTTGAAAATCCCTATAAAATCGCTGAAGCTTTCTTT
>TRBD1|TRBJ1-1|many|TRBV5-4|15
CASSLRTGANTEAFF
TGTGCCAGCAGCTTGAGGACAGGGGCAAACACTGAAGCTTTCTTT
>TRBD2|TRBJ2-1|.|TRBV6-6|14
CASSETSRINEQFF
TGTGCCAGCAGCGAGACTAGCAGGATCAATGAGCAGTTCTTC
>.|TRBJ2-2|.|TRBV30|11
CAWSETGELFF
TGTGCCTGGAGCGAAACCGGGGAGCTGTTTTTT
>TRBD1|TRBJ2-4|many|TRBV6-1|13
CASRRDREGIQYF
TGTGCCAGCAGGAGGGACAGGGAAGGCATTCAGTACTTC
>.|TRBJ2-1|few|TRBV11-3|16
CASSLDSTGVPDEQFF
TGTGCCAGCAGCTTGGACTCCACAGGAGTCCCGGATGAGCAGTTCTTC
>.|TRBJ2-7|.|TRBV7-2|14
CASSPRRASYEQYF
TGTGCCAGCAGCCCCCGGCGTGCCTCCTACGAGCAGTACTTC
>.|TRBJ1-2|many|TRBV30|12
CAIRRANYGYTF
TGTGCCATCCGGAGGGCTAACTATGGCTACACCTTC
>.|TRBJ2-7|.|TRBV6-5|15
CASSYSSALGGEQYF
TGTGCCAGCAGTTACTCTAGCGCCCTCGGTGGGGAGCAGTACTTC
>.|TRBJ2-3|.|TRBV29-1|11
CSVPRADTQYF
TGCAGCGTCCCCAGGGCGGATACGCAGTATTTT
>.|TRBJ1-2|many|TRBV6-2/TRBV6-3|14
CASSFEDFYYGYTF
TGTGCCAGCAGTTTTGAGGACTTTTACTATGGCTACACCTTC
>.|TRBJ2-7|many|TRBV12-3/TRBV12-4|13
CASRGTGYYEQYF
TGTGCCAGCAGGGGGACGGGCTACTACGAGCAGTACTTC
>.|TRBJ2-2|few|TRBV4-2|18
CASSARRRRGIYGGELFF
TGTGCCAGCAGTGCCCGACGTAGAAGGGGGATCTATGGCGGGGAGCTGTTTTTT
>.|TRBJ1-1|.|TRBV19|15
CARSIYQGMNTEAFF
TGTGCCAGAAGTATATACCAGGGAATGAACACTGAAGCTTTCTTT
>TRBD1|TRBJ2-7|few|TRBV28|15
CASSLSGQGDYEQYF
TGTGCCAGCAGTTTGTCGGGACAGGGTGACTACGAGCAGTACTTC